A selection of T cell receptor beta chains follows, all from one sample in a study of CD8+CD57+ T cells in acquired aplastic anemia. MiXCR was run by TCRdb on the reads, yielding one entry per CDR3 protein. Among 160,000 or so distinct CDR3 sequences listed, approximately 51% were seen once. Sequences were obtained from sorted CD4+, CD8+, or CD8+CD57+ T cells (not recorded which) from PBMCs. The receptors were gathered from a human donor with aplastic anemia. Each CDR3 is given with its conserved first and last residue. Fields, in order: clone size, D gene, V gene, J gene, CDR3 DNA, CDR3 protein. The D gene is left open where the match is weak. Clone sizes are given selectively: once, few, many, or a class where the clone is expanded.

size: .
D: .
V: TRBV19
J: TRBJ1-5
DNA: TGTGCCAGTAGTATGGGGTTGGGGGATTATAGCAATCAGCCCCAGCATTTT
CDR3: CASSMGLGDYSNQPQHF

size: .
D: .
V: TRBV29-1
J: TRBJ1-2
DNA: TGCAGCGCCCAGGGAGGGGTAGGCGGCTACACCTTC
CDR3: CSAQGGVGGYTF

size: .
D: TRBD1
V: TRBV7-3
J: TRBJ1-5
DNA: TGTGCCAGCAGCACCTCGACAGGGAGGGAGCCCCAGCATTTT
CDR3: CASSTSTGREPQHF

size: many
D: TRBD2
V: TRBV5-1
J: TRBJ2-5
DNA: TGCGCCAGCAGCTTGTGGGGGCGGGAGGCCCAAGAGACCCAGTACTTC
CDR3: CASSLWGREAQETQYF

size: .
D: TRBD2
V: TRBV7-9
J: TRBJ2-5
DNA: TGTGCCAGCAGCCAGCTAGCGGGAGGAAGAGAGCAGTACTTC
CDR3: CASSQLAGGREQYF

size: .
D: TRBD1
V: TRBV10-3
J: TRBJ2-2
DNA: TGTGCCATAACGACAGGGTTCGCCGGGGAGCTGTTTTTT
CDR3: CAITTGFAGELFF

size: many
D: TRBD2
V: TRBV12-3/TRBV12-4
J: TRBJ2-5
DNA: TGTGCCAGCAGTTTGAGGACTAGCGGGGCCATACAGTACTTC
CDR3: CASSLRTSGAIQYF

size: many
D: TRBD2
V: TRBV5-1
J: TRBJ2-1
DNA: TGCGCCAGCAGCTTGGTTGCGGGAGGCGTGGATGAGCAGTTCTTC
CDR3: CASSLVAGGVDEQFF

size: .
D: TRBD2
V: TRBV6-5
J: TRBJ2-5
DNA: TGTGCCAGCAGTTACTCTCGACTAGCGGGCCAAGGGACCCAGTACTTC
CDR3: CASSYSRLAGQGTQYF

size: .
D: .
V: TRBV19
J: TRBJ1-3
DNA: TGTGCCAGTAGTATGGGGGGAGGCGGCCCAGGTCGGCTGCCGGCTGGAAACACCATATATTTT
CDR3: CASSMGGGGPGRLPAGNTIYF

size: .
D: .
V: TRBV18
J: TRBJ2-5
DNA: TGTGCCAGCTCCCGCCCTAATTCCCGGGAGACCCAGTACTTC
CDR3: CASSRPNSRETQYF

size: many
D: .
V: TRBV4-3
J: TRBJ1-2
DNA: TGCGCCAGCAGCCAAGATGTCCTAATTGGAGGGAACGGCTACACCTTC
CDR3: CASSQDVLIGGNGYTF

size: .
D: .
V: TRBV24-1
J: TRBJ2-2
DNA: TGTGCCACCAGTGATCACCGACTGGCCACCGGGGAGCTGTTTTTT
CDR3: CATSDHRLATGELFF

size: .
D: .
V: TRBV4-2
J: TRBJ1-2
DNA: TGTGCCAGCAGCCAACGTGACGGGCAGACTAACTATGGCTACACCTTC
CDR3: CASSQRDGQTNYGYTF

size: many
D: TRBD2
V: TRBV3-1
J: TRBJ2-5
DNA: TGTGCCAGCAGACCTAGCGGGGGGGCCAAGGAGACCCAGTACTTC
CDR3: CASRPSGGAKETQYF

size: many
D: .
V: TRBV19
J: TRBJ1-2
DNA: TGTGCCAGTAGGACCGGGGGGACAATGGCTAACTATGGCTACACCTTC
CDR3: CASRTGGTMANYGYTF

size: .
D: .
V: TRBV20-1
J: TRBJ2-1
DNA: TGCAGTGCTAGCAGGGGTGCCTACAATGAGCAGTTCTTC
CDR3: CSASRGAYNEQFF